This TCR beta chain emerged from a study of blood T cells in healthy people across ages. CDR3 length: 17 residues. The junction had 16 bases not matched to a gene; V was cut back by 5 bases and J by 10 bases. Germline CDR1 and CDR2: SGHVS and FNYEAQ. A J-beta primer mix and a sample-barcoded 5' primer were used in a second PCR of roughly 6 to 11 cycles. TCRdb fed the 5' RACE reads into MiXCR, producing one record per CDR3 protein. The sample gives 1.5 million to 2 million distinct CDR3 sequences, roughly 49% of which show up once; 2% to 2.5% is in the top ten. Drawn from each donor were roughly 10 milliliters of peripheral blood. Extraction yielded at least 5 micrograms of total RNA per sample.

The chain has TRBV7-6 and TRBJ2-1; 11 bases are a match to TRBD2. The TCR originated in a woman aged 40 to 50 in good health. Sequencing input: blood. This CDR3 reads CASSATAGTSGSREQFF. The CDR3 nucleotides are TGTGCCAGCAGCGCAACTGCCGGGACTAGCGGTTCTCGAGAGCAGTTCTTC.